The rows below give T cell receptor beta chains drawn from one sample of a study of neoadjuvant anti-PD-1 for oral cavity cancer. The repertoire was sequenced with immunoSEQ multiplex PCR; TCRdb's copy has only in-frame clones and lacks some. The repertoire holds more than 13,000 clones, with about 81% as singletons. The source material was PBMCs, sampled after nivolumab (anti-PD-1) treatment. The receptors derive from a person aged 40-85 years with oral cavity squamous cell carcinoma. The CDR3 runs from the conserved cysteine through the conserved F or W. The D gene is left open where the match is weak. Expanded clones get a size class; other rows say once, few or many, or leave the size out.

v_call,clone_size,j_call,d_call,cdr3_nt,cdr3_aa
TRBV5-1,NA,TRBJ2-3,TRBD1,TGCGCCAGCAGGCTAATCCCGGGACAGGGGATGGATACGCAGTATTTT,CASRLIPGQGMDTQYF
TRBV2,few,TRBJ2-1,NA,TGTGCCAGCAGTGAATCGATGGTAAATGAGCAGTTCTTC,CASSESMVNEQFF
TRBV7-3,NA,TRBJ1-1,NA,TGTGCCAGCAGCTTATATGGGGGGACTGAAGCTTTCTTT,CASSLYGGTEAFF
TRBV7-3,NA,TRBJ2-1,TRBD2,TGTGCCAGCAGCTTATCTAGCGGGACGTATGGTGAGCAGTTCTTC,CASSLSSGTYGEQFF
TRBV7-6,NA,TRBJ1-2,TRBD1,TGTGCCAGCAGCCCAGGCGTCTTCCTAGGGGCAGGGGGAGAGTATGGCTACACCTTC,CASSPGVFLGAGGEYGYTF
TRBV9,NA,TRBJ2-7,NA,TGTGCCAGCAGCGGAGGCCCAGCATATAAGCAGTACTTC,CASSGGPAYKQYF
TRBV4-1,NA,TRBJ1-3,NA,TGCGCCAGCAGCGCGCACAGGGTCGACACCATATATTTT,CASSAHRVDTIYF
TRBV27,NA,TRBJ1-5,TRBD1,TGTGCCAGCAGTCCAAAGGACAGGGCCCGGGGGGAGGGCAATCAGCCCCAGCATTTT,CASSPKDRARGEGNQPQHF
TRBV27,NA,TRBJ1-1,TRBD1,TGTGCCAGCAGTTCACAGGGGAGGAACACTGAAGCTTTCTTT,CASSSQGRNTEAFF
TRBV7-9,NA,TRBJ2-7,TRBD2,TGTGCCAGCAGCTTAGCCGGCGGGGGCTACGAGCAGTACTTC,CASSLAGGGYEQYF
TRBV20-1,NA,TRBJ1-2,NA,TGCAGTGCGGGGAGCGGCTACACCTTC,CSAGSGYTF
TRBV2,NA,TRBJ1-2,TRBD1,TGTGCCAGCAGTCCAACAGGGGGCTATGGCTACACCTTC,CASSPTGGYGYTF
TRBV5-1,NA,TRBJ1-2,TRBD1,TGCGCCAGCAGCCCTCAGGGGGCGGGAAACTATGGCTACACCTTC,CASSPQGAGNYGYTF
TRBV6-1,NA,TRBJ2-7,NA,TGTCCGAAGCGGAAGGATGCCTACGAGCAGTACTTC,CPKRKDAYEQYF
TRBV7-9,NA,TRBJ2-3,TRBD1,TGTGCCAGCAGCTTGGTACAGGGGAGAGAGACGCAGTATTTT,CASSLVQGRETQYF
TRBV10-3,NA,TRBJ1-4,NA,TGTGCCACGCGAGAATGGCAGTCCGAAAAACTGTTTTTT,CATREWQSEKLFF
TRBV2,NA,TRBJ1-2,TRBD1,TGTGCCAGCAGGCGTACAGGGGGCGAGGTGAATTTTGGCTACACCTTC,CASRRTGGEVNFGYTF
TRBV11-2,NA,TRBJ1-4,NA,TGTGCCAGTAGGGACCGGGGAAATGAAAAACTGTTTTTT,CASRDRGNEKLFF
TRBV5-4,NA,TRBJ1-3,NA,TGTGCCAGCAGCTTGGATAGAAACACCATATATTTT,CASSLDRNTIYF
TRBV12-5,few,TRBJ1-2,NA,TGTGCTAGTGGTGCCTCGGGGACACCTCGGACTGGCTACACCTTC,CASGASGTPRTGYTF
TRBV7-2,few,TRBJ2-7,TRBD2,TGTGCCAGCAGTAAACGACTAGCGGGAGGTCTCGAGCAGTACTTC,CASSKRLAGGLEQYF
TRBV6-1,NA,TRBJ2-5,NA,TGTGCCAGCAGCCGGGACGGACCCCAAGAGACCCAGTACTTC,CASSRDGPQETQYF
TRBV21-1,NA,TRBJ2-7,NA,TGTGCCAGCAGCAACTTATCCCCAGTCCCAGCGGGAGGAAGCTCCTACGAGCAGTACTTC,CASSNLSPVPAGGSSYEQYF
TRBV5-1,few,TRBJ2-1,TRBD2,TGCGCCAGCAGCTTGGCCGGGACTAGCAGTAACAATGAGCAGTTCTTC,CASSLAGTSSNNEQFF
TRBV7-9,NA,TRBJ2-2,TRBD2,TGTGCCAGCAGTTTTTGGATCGGCGGGGGTTATGGCGGGGAGCTGTTTTTT,CASSFWIGGGYGGELFF
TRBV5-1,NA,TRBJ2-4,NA,TGCGCCAGCAGCTTGGGGGGTAGTGAAAACATTCAGTACTTC,CASSLGGSENIQYF
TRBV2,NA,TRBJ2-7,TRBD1,TGTGCCAGGAGAATAATGGACAGGCCATCCTACGAGCAGTACTTC,CARRIMDRPSYEQYF
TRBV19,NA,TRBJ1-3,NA,TGTGCCAGTAGTATAGAAGGAAACACCATATATTTT,CASSIEGNTIYF
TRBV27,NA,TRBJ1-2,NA,TGTGCCAGCAGTTTATCAATGGCAGCCAATGGCTACACCTTC,CASSLSMAANGYTF
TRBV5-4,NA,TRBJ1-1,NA,TGTGCCAGCAGCTTGGGGGCGGGGCCCGAAGCTTTCTTT,CASSLGAGPEAFF
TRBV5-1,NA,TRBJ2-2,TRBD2,TGCGCCAGCAGCGGCACGGGGGAGGGCAACACCGGGGAGCTGTTTTTT,CASSGTGEGNTGELFF
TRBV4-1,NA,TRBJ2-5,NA,TGCGCCAGCAGAGTTTCCATAGCTCGGGAGACCCAGTACTTC,CASRVSIARETQYF
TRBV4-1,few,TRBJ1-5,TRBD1,TGCGCCAGCAGCCAACGTTTACAGGGGGCAAGCAATCAGCCCCAGCATTTT,CASSQRLQGASNQPQHF
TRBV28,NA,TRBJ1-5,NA,TGTGCCAGCAGTTTATATTCCCTTGGGCAGCCCCAGCATTTT,CASSLYSLGQPQHF
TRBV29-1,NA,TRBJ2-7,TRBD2,TGCAGCGCCACGTCGGCTAGCGGGGGGGCTGGGAGCTCCTACGAGCAGTACTTC,CSATSASGGAGSSYEQYF
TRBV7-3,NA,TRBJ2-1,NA,TGTGCCAGCAGCCCTGGGGGCTATGAGCAGTTCTTC,CASSPGGYEQFF
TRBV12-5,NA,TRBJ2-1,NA,TGTGCTAGTGCCCCCCGGGGATTCGATGAGCAGTTCTTC,CASAPRGFDEQFF
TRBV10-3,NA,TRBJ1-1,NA,TGTGCCATCAGTGAGTCGGTGCTGCTCAATACTGAAGCTTTCTTT,CAISESVLLNTEAFF
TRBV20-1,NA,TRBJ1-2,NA,TGCAGTGCTGCTGGACCACCAGGCTACACCTTC,CSAAGPPGYTF
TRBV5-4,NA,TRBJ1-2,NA,TGTGCCAGCAGCATACCCGACAGCAACTATGGCTACACCTTC,CASSIPDSNYGYTF
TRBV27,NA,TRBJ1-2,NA,TGTGCCAGCAAGGTCTTCACGGGGGACTATGGCTACACCTTC,CASKVFTGDYGYTF
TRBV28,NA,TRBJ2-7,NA,TGTGCCAGCAGTTTAAATATTGGCCTAGGAGTCGGCGGGTGGCAGTACTTC,CASSLNIGLGVGGWQYF
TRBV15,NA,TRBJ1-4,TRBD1,TGTGCCACCAGCAGAGAACAGGGGTTTAATGAAAAACTGTTTTTT,CATSREQGFNEKLFF
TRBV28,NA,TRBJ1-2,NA,TGTGCCAGCACCCTCCCCCCCATAAAGACAGGCTCTAACTATGGCTACACCTTC,CASTLPPIKTGSNYGYTF
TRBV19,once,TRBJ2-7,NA,TGTGCCACCCAAACCGCTTGGGCCCAGGGAGCCGACGAGCAGTACTTC,CATQTAWAQGADEQYF
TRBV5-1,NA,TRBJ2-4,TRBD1,TGCGCCAGCAGCTTGGCTGGGCAGGGGGCATACATTCAGTACTTC,CASSLAGQGAYIQYF
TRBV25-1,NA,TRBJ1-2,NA,TGTGCCAGCAGTGACCACGGTGGAAGGTATGGCTACACCTTC,CASSDHGGRYGYTF
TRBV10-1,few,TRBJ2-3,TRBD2,TGCGCCAGCAGTCCGGGACTAGCGGGATGGGCAGATACGCAGTATTTT,CASSPGLAGWADTQYF
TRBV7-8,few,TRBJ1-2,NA,TGTGCCAGCAGCTTAGCGGGGACCCAGAGTGGCTACACCTTC,CASSLAGTQSGYTF
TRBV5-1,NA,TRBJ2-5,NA,TGCGCCAGCAGCGAGGGAGGTGGTGGGGAGACCCAGTACTTC,CASSEGGGGETQYF
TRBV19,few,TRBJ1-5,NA,TGTGCCAGTAATTCCAGGTACAATCAGCCCCAGCATTTT,CASNSRYNQPQHF
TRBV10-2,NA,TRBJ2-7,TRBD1,TGCGCCAGCCGGGACAGGAAAACCTACGAGCAGTACTTC,CASRDRKTYEQYF
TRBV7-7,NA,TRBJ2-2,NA,TGTGCCAGCAGTCCAGGACAAGACACCGGGGAGCTGTTTTTT,CASSPGQDTGELFF
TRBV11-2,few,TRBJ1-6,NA,TGTGCCAGCAAATTGGGGACAATGAATTCACCCCTCCACTTT,CASKLGTMNSPLHF
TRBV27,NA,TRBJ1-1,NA,TGTGCCACCAAACTAATGGGGGGCGGAGGGATGAACACTGAAGCTTTCTTT,CATKLMGGGGMNTEAFF
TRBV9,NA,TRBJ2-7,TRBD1,TGTGCCAGCAGCCTCCATGGGGACAGCACCTACGAGCAGTACTTC,CASSLHGDSTYEQYF
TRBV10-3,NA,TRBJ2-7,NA,TGTGCCATCAGTGATGATCGACGGAGCCCCTACGAGCAGTACTTC,CAISDDRRSPYEQYF